Included here is one T cell receptor beta chain sequence, with context. Its specificity is not known. This specimen comes from a study of T cells in Graves' hyperthyroidism and ophthalmopathy. This CDR3 is built from 13 residues. Germline CDR1 SGDLS, CDR2 YYNGEE. V lost 6 bases to trimming and J lost 1 base, with 10 bases between them. Study-wide findings and caveats: A model of 13 V-J pairs discriminated ophthalmopathy from stable hyperthyroidism.

TCR beta CDR3 region amplification was performed from RNA transcripts. RT-PCR in the first round (using the HTBI primer set) targeted the TCR CDR3. TCRdb used MiXCR to reprocess the multiplex PCR reads, holding one entry per CDR3 protein. The data show roughly 700,000 distinct CDR3 sequences, about 35% seen once. Source material: blood. The chain combines TRBV9 with TRBJ1-2; no clear D gene. This TCR was recovered from a woman between 40 and 50 years old with Graves' hyperthyroidism. This CDR3 reads CASKGENNYGYTF. CDR3 coding DNA: TGTGCCAGCAAGGGCGAAAATAACTATGGCTACACCTTC.